This T cell receptor (beta chain) was captured by sequencing in a study of vaccination effects on CD4 cells after COVID-19. The study's findings and limits: Vaccine- and infection-induced clones showed marked clonal contraction late following vaccination.

This clone was counted a few times. Antigen unknown. The germline V and J ends were trimmed by 1 base and 4 bases, with 5 bases remaining between them. The CDR3 covers 12 residues. CDR1 is GTSNPN, CDR2 SVGIG, per germline (reference sequence). Expansion of antigen-specific CD4+ T cells with viral peptide pools was carried out by the ViraFEST assay before sequencing. Following a roughly 10-day culture, CD4+ T cells were purified. Data came from immunoSEQ multiplex PCR; TCRdb stores just in-frame clones and leaves some out. The table has approximately 82,000 clones, around 74% seen once. The rearrangement uses TRBV30 and TRBJ2-1; D assignment may be TRBD1 or TRBD2 (5 bases each). Sequencing was performed on CD4+ T cells from PBMCs cultured with HCoV-229E spike peptides, taken before COVID-19 vaccination. This TCR was recovered from a human donor who received a COVID-19 vaccine. Written as DNA, the CDR3 is TGTGCCTGGAGTGGGGGGTACAATGAGCAGTTCTTC. It codes for CAWSGGYNEQFF.